This T cell receptor beta chain was captured by sequencing in a study of blood T cell repertoires in COVID-19. The wider study: PBMCs, B-cell-depleted T cells, or T cells provided the cDNA or gDNA that made up the material.

Study processing details: For nucleated cells, counts were estimated from reference gene primer amplification. Data came from immunoSEQ multiplex PCR; TCRdb stores just in-frame clones and leaves some out. D and trimming come from the DNA, and the V and J calls and clone size come from that table. The sample yields under 200,000 clones, approximately 91% seen once. This clone was seen only once. This CDR3 is built from 13 residues. The germline gives CDR1 MDHEN, CDR2 SYDVKM. Germline trimming cut 7 bases from V and 6 bases from J; bases unmatched to any gene: 6. V is TRBV28 and J is TRBJ1-5, with 7 bases identical to TRBD1. This TCR derives from a man between 18 and 35 years old with COVID-19, enrolled during active disease. The source material was peripheral blood. The CDR3 protein is CASMRGGSQPQHF. The CDR3 DNA is TGTGCCAGCATGAGAGGGGGCAGTCAGCCCCAGCATTTT.